A single sample is the source of the 8 T cell receptor beta chains below, sequenced in a study of T and B cells in COVID-19 patients. Each TRB amplification used roughly 250-550 ng of genomic DNA from blood. Multiplex PCR with BIOMED2 TRB-A/B primer pools amplified TRB rearrangements. TCRdb reprocessed the multiplex PCR reads via MiXCR and lists one record per CDR3 protein. The data show 11,000 to 15,000 distinct CDR3 sequences, less than 35% seen once. Sequences were obtained from blood. All receptors derive from a human donor who had recovered from COVID-19.

The sample holds many counts of this clonotype. CDR3 coding DNA: TGTGCCTGGAGTGAGATCAGGACTAGCGGGAGGGCCTCGGTCAGTGAGCAGTTCTTC. It encodes CAWSEIRTSGRASVSEQFF. The J gene is TRBJ2-1, the V gene TRBV30, with 15 nucleotides matching TRBD2. The V and J ends lost 1 base and 9 bases, in that order; junction bases with no gene match: 16. The germline gives CDR1 GTSNPN, CDR2 SVGIG (reference sequence). The length of the CDR3 is 19 residues.

The genes are TRBV12-3 or TRBV12-4 and TRBJ1-5; unclear D gene. Trimming stripped 5 bases from V and 1 base from J, with 12 bases between. The CDR3 spans 15 residues. The CDR3 spells CASSLSAESNQPQHF. CDR3 sequence (DNA): TGTGCCAGCAGTCTCTCGGCAGAAAGCAATCAGCCCCAGCATTTT.

This clonotype was recorded many times. This rearrangement joins TRBV19 to TRBJ1-1; D not resolved. CDR1 and CDR2 (germline): LNHDA, SQIVND (reference sequence). This CDR3 has 11 amino acids. Deletions cut 6 bases from V and 4 bases from J, with 6 bases between. CDR3: CASRTSTEAFF. The CDR3, as DNA: TGTGCCAGTAGGACGAGCACTGAAGCTTTCTTT.

CDR3: CASSKPEGNEQFF. CDR3 nucleotide sequence: TGTGCCAGCAGTAAACCCGAGGGAAATGAGCAGTTCTTC. This rearrangement joins TRBV27 to TRBJ2-1, with D perhaps TRBD2 (5 bases). There are 13 residues in the CDR3. V lost 5 bases, J lost 7 bases, and 12 bases lay in between. Per the germline V gene, CDR1 is MNHEY and CDR2 is SMNVEV (reference sequence).

This clonotype was counted between two and nine times. The chain has TRBV6-5 and TRBJ2-3; D may be TRBD1 or TRBD2 (7 bases each). The CDR3 has 17 amino acids. V lost 0 bases, J lost 1 base, and 14 bases lay in between. Looked up from germline, CDR1 is MNHEY and CDR2 is SVGAGI. Here the CDR3 reads CASSYSGTAGRTDTQYF. Here the CDR3 DNA reads TGTGCCAGCAGTTACTCGGGGACAGCGGGGCGCACAGATACGCAGTATTTT.

The chain joins TRBV15 to TRBJ1-5; no clear D. Trimming took 8 bases from V and 0 from J, leaving 23 bases between them. Germline-derived CDR1 and CDR2 are LNHNV and YYDKDF (reference sequence). The CDR3 contains 18 residues. CDR3 in DNA: TGTGCCACCTCCCGTCGAGTTGGATCGTACAATAGCAATCAGCCCCAGCATTTT. Amino acids: CATSRRVGSYNSNQPQHF.

As concerns this clonotype: Compared with germline, one end of the junction differs, possibly owing to a read error. This chain links TRBV6-5 with TRBJ2-7; D ambiguous. The germline V gene encodes CDR1 MNHEY and CDR2 SVGAGI. This CDR3 is 15 amino acids long. As DNA, the CDR3 is TGTGCCAGCAGTTACTCCATCAGTTTAGGCTACGAGCAGCACTTC. It encodes CASSYSISLGYEQHF.

The CDR3 bases are TGTGCCAGCAGTTACAAGGAACAGGGTCTGAGCTATGGCTACACCTTC. This translates into CASSYKEQGLSYGYTF. The chain is built from TRBV6-5 and TRBJ1-2; a possible D gene is TRBD1 (6 bases). Germline CDR1 and CDR2: MNHEY and SVGAGI. The CDR3 totals 16 residues. Trimming took off 2 bases at V and 4 bases at J, with 17 bases between the two ends.